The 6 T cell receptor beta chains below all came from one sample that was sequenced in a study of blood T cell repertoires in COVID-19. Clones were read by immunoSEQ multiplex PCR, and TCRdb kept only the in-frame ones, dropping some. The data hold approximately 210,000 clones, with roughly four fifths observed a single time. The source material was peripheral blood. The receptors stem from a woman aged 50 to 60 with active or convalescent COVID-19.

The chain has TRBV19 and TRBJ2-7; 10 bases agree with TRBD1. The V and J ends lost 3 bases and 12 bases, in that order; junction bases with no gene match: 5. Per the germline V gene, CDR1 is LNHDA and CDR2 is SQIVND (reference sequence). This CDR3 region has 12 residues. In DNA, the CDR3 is TGTGCCAGTAGTATGGGGACAGGGGCGGTGTACGTC. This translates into CASSMGTGAVYV.

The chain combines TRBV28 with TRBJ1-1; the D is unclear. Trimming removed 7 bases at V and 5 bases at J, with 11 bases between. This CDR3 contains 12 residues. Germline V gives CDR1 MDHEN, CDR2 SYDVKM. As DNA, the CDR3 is TGTGCCAGCAACTCACTAGGGACTGAAGCTTTCTTT. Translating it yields CASNSLGTEAFF. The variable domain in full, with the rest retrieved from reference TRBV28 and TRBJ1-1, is DVKVTQSSRYLVKRTGEKVFLECVQDMDHENMFWYRQDPGLGLRLIYFSYDVKMKEKGDIPEGYSVSREKKERFSLILESASTNQTSMYLCASNSLGTEAFFGQGTRLTVV.

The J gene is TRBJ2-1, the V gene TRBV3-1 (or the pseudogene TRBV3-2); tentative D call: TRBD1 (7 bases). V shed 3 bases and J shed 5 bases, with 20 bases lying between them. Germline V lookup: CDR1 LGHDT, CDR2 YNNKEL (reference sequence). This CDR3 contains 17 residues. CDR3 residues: CASSQDRRLGYHNEQFF. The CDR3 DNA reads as TGTGCCAGCAGCCAGGACAGGCGACTAGGGTACCACAATGAGCAGTTCTTC.

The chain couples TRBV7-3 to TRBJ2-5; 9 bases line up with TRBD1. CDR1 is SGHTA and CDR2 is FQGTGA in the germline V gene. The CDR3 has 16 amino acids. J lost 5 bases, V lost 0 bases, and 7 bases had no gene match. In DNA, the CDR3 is TGTGCCAGCAGCTTAACGGACAGGGGCGCCAGGGAGACCCAGTACTTC. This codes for CASSLTDRGARETQYF.

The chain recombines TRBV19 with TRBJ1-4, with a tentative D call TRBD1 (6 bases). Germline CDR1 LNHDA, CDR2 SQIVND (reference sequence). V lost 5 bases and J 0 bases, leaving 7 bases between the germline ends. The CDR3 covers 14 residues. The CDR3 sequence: CASSRTATNEKLFF. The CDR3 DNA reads TGTGCCAGTAGTCGGACAGCAACTAATGAAAAACTGTTTTTT.

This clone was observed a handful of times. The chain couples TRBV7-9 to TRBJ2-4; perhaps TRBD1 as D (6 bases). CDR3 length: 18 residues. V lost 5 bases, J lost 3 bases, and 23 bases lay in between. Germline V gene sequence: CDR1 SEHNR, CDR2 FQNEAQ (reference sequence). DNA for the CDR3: TGTGCCAGCAGCCCAGGGGTCTTAGGCCCAGAGAACAAAAACATTCAGTACTTC. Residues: CASSPGVLGPENKNIQYF.